The 15 T cell receptor beta chains in this list originate from one sample, sequenced in a study of blood T cell repertoires in COVID-19. The assay was immunoSEQ multiplex PCR, and TCRdb's table has in-frame clones only and misses some. Altogether fewer than 400,000 clones are present, 92% being singletons, with the ten largest covering around 18%. Sequencing was carried out using PBMCs or T cells enriched from blood (not recorded which). These receptors all stem from a woman in her 30s who had recovered from COVID-19.

The chain combines TRBV6-1 with TRBJ2-7; the match to TRBD2 covers 7 bases. Trimming cost V 1 base and J 7 bases; bases outside gene matches: 10. Looked up from germline, CDR1 is MNHNS and CDR2 is SASEGT. CDR3 length: 15 residues. The DNA for the CDR3 is TGTGCCAGCAGTGAAGGAGCTCTCTACGGGGGGGAGCAGTACTTC. This codes for CASSEGALYGGEQYF.

The chain employs TRBV7-2 and TRBJ1-1; 9 positions match TRBD1. The CDR3 runs to 14 residues. J was trimmed by 2 bases and V by 4 bases; bases with no gene match: 2. Germline CDR1 reads SGHTA; CDR2 reads FQGNSA. CDR3 sequence (DNA): TGTGCCAGCAGCTCGGGACAGGGTAACACTGAAGCTTTCTTT. Translation: CASSSGQGNTEAFF.

The gene calls are TRBV7-2 and TRBJ1-5, with D uncertain. V dropped 5 bases and J dropped 2 bases, with 25 bases sitting between them. CDR1 is SGHTA and CDR2 is FQGNSA in the germline V gene. The CDR3 length is 19 residues. The CDR3 nucleotides read TGTGCCAGCAGCCCCCTTACCTCGGGGAACCGTCGGGGCAATCAGCCCCAGCATTTT. It translates to CASSPLTSGNRRGNQPQHF.

The chain is built from TRBV30 and TRBJ1-1, with TRBD1 matching 7 bases. V lost 0 bases and J lost 3; bases outside the gene matches: 1. This CDR3 has 13 residues. Germline V CDR1 and CDR2: GTSNPN, SVGIG (reference sequence). CDR3 sequence (DNA): TGTGCCTGGAGTGTTCAGGGGGACACTGAAGCTTTCTTT. Its translation is CAWSVQGDTEAFF.

This clone appeared once. The chain has TRBV28 and TRBJ1-6; the match to TRBD1 covers 11 bases. Germline loops: CDR1 MDHEN, CDR2 SYDVKM. Trimming took 6 bases from V and 11 from J; bases not matched to a gene: 3. The CDR3 has 13 residues. The CDR3 loop is CASSLGQGAPLHF. In DNA, the CDR3 is TGTGCCAGCAGCCTGGGACAGGGGGCACCCCTCCACTTT.

The chain links TRBV3-1 (or the pseudogene TRBV3-2) to TRBJ1-4; no clear D. The CDR3 sequence is 16 residues long. V shed 3 bases and J shed 5 bases, with 16 bases lying between them. Germline CDR1 and CDR2: LGHDT and YNNKEL (reference sequence). The CDR3 is CASSQGLTARNEKLFF. CDR3 sequence (DNA): TGTGCCAGCAGCCAGGGTTTAACAGCCAGAAATGAAAAACTGTTTTTT.

CDR3 sequence: CASRDHSGGAGNEQFF. The CDR3 nucleotides read TGCGCCAGCAGGGACCATAGCGGGGGGGCTGGAAATGAGCAGTTCTTC. The V gene is TRBV5-1, the J gene TRBJ2-1; 11 nucleotides agree with TRBD2. The CDR3 totals 16 residues. J gave up 7 bases and V 5 bases, and 11 bases lay outside the gene matches. Looked up from germline, CDR1 is SGHRS and CDR2 is YFSETQ.

V is TRBV7-2 and J is TRBJ1-4, with a tentative D call TRBD1 (6 bases). The V end was cut by 1 base, the J end by 8 bases, with 14 bases between. Germline CDR1 reads SGHTA; CDR2 reads FQGNSA. The length of the CDR3 is 15 residues. The CDR3 loop is CASSLGTIQGEKLFF. The DNA for the CDR3 is TGTGCCAGCAGCTTAGGGACGATTCAGGGGGAAAAACTGTTTTTT.

This clone was detected only a few times. J is TRBJ2-7 and V is TRBV19, with 8 bases identical to TRBD1. Germline V gives CDR1 LNHDA, CDR2 SQIVND (reference sequence). The CDR3 runs 12 residues. The ends lost 6 bases at V and 7 bases at J; junction bases unmatched: 5. The CDR3 loop reads CASSLDRVEQYF. The DNA for the CDR3 is TGTGCCAGTAGCCTGGACAGGGTGGAGCAGTACTTC. The variable domain in full, with the rest retrieved from reference TRBV19 and TRBJ2-7, is DGGITQSPKYLFRKEGQNVTLSCEQNLNHDAMYWYRQDPGQGLRLIYYSQIVNDFQKGDIAEGYSVSREKKESFPLTVTSAQKNPTAFYLCASSLDRVEQYFGPGTRLTVT.

This rearrangement joins TRBV15 to TRBJ2-4; 9 bases match TRBD1. With V trimmed by 4 bases and J by 8 bases, 6 bases remained unmatched. The CDR3 is made up of 14 amino acids. Germline CDR1 and CDR2: LNHNV and YYDKDF (reference sequence). Here the CDR3 DNA reads TGTGCCACCAGCAATACAGGGGGCATGGACATTCAGTACTTC. This translates into CATSNTGGMDIQYF.

The chain has TRBV4-2 and TRBJ2-7; TRBD1 matches at 9 bases. Germline V lookup: CDR1 LGHNA, CDR2 YNFKEQ. Germline trimming cut 3 bases from V and 3 bases from J; bases unmatched to any gene: 9. The CDR3 runs to 16 residues. The CDR3 spells CASSHTAGTGNYEQYF. The CDR3 bases are TGTGCCAGCAGCCATACCGCCGGGACAGGGAACTACGAGCAGTACTTC.

In this sample, this clone turned up once. J is TRBJ2-5 and V is TRBV4-2; D unresolved. V lost 0 bases to trimming and J lost 2 bases, with 10 bases between them. The CDR3 totals 15 residues. Per the germline V gene, CDR1 is LGHNA and CDR2 is YNFKEQ. The CDR3 reads CASSQDRQAQETQYF. CDR3 nucleotides: TGTGCCAGCAGCCAAGATAGGCAGGCTCAAGAGACCCAGTACTTC.

CDR3 bases: TGTGCCAGCAGCCCTCGGACAGGGACCTATGGCTACACCTTC. The encoded protein is CASSPRTGTYGYTF. V and J are TRBV7-2 and TRBJ1-2; 8 bases agree with TRBD1. The CDR3 sequence is 14 residues long. CDR1 SGHTA and CDR2 FQGNSA come from the germline V gene. Germline trimming cut 5 bases from V and 4 bases from J; bases unmatched to any gene: 6.

The CDR3 region has the DNA TGTGCCAGCATTGGGCACAGCGACAGCTCCTACAATGAGCAGTTCTTC. Translating gives CASIGHSDSSYNEQFF. This chain uses TRBV28 with TRBJ2-1, with D tentatively TRBD1 (5 bases). V lost 7 bases to trimming and J lost 0 bases, with 16 bases between them. CDR1 MDHEN and CDR2 SYDVKM come from the germline V gene. The CDR3 consists of 16 residues.

This rearrangement joins TRBV27 to TRBJ2-7; D ambiguous. Germline lookup yields CDR1 MNHEY and CDR2 SMNVEV (reference sequence). This CDR3 has 13 residues. The germline V and J ends were trimmed by 4 bases and 4 bases, with 11 bases remaining between them. CDR3: CASSSGPIYEQYF. CDR3 DNA sequence: TGTGCCAGCAGTTCTGGGCCTATATACGAGCAGTACTTC.